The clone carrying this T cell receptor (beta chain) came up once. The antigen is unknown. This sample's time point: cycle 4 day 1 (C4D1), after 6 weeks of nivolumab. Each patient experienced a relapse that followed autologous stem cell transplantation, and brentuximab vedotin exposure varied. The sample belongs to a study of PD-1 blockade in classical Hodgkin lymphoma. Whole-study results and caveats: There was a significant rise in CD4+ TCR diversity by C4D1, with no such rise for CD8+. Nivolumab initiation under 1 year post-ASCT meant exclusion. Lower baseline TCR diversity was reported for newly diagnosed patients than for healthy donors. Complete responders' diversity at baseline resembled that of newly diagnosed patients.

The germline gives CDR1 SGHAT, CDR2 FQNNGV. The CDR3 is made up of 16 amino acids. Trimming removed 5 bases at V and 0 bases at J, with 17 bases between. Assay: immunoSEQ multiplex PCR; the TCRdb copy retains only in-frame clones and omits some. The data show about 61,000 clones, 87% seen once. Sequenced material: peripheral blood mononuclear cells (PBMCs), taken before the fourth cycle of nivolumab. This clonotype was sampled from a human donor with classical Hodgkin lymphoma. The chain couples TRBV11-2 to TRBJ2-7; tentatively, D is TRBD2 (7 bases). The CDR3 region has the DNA TGTGCCAGCAGCCCGGGGGGCAGGGACCCCTCCTACGAGCAGTACTTC. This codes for CASSPGGRDPSYEQYF.